The clone carrying this TCR beta chain was seen at least ten times. As yet, its antigen is unknown. The sample belongs to a study of spatial heterogeneity in lung cancer. Background on the study: Beta-chain sequences were consistently detected more often than alpha-chain sequences. The mean occurrence of each unique TCR and UMI combination in raw reads exceeded eight. Study results and limitations: In blood, ubiquitous expanded tumor TCRs appeared more at resection than follow-up.

TCRdb used MiXCR to reprocess the 5' RACE reads, holding one entry per CDR3 protein. The sample holds roughly 100,000 distinct CDR3 sequences, approximately 8.5% seen once. The time point is: sample taken at primary tumor resection. The authors sequenced whole RNA from tumor, nontumor lung or frozen PBMC without sorting. Samples were obtained from about 75 donors, all untreated early-stage non-small cell lung cancer patients. Germline CDR1 and CDR2: DFQATT and SNEGSKA (reference sequence). V gave up 3 bases and J gave up 0 bases, with 2 bases separating them. The CDR3 consists of 12 residues. The TCR comes from a male donor with early-stage non-small cell lung cancer. The source was PBMCs, collected at surgery. This rearrangement joins TRBV20-1 to TRBJ2-2; D ambiguous. CDR3: CSASANTGELFF. CDR3 DNA sequence: TGCAGTGCTAGCGCGAACACCGGGGAGCTGTTTTTT.